This TCR beta chain was captured by sequencing in a study of cytomegalovirus exposure and HLA in healthy donors (dated by TCRdb to the late 2010s). For the wider study: An earlier analysis of roughly 570 of the donors reported 276 Gb of sequence data and roughly 120 million unique TCR beta sequences obtained from 180 million or so T cells. An early release covering 550 to 700 HLA-typed donors comprised approximately 290 gigabases of sequencing data and around 80 million unique TCR sequences. The genetic ancestry cluster associated with self-reported Caucasian donors included around four fifths of the roughly 380 genotyped donors. The study was designed to test whether signatures of past pathogen exposure could be identified by cataloging public T cell receptors. The study used immunosequencing to profile the T cell repertoires of under 700 subjects and linked those repertoires to cytomegalovirus serostatus. In addition to the first cohort of about 650 subjects, a separate validation cohort of approximately 130 different subjects was used. To predict cytomegalovirus infection status, the study brought together high-throughput TCR immunosequencing, statistical association of individual TCRs with disease status, and machine learning. A later analysis re-analyzed previously published TCR beta repertoires from 666 donors and added high-resolution HLA genotyping to study TCR occurrence patterns. In the later analysis, no new phenotypic data were used to find candidate immune exposures; instead, reliance was placed on TCR beta sequences and their occurrence across donors. An earlier analysis of 587 of the donors applied high-throughput TCR beta sequencing to assess whether each TCR beta V gene segment acted as functional or pseudogenic. Alongside the repertoire data, information on donor age, sex, ethnicity and CMV serostatus was compiled. Genome-wide SNP genotypes for about 65% of the roughly 670 donors were used in a later genetic analysis, which treated that subset as a discovery cohort. Every discovery cohort repertoire had been produced on one sequencing platform. Class I and class II HLA loci were covered by the typing at four-digit resolution. The number of donors typed differed by locus, with 629-630 for A, B, C, DRB1 and DQB1, around 500 for DQA1, 600 to 610 for DPA1, and approximately 470 for DPB1. Five DR-DQ haplotypes were treated as single units for association and clustering because of strong linkage in the cohort. Among about 370 genotyped donors of the cohort, an average of roughly 230,000 unique TCR beta nucleotide sequences was sequenced per donor, of which 15% to 20% were non-productive.

The CDR3 is 13 amino acids in total, end residues counted. CDR1 and CDR2 are read off the germline V gene as MDHEN and SYDVKM. In total, 630 or so healthy bone marrow donors made up the cohort. All cohort members were sampled while nominally healthy, although unrecorded immune exposures were likely present. The donor tested CMV seropositive and was one of the 289 seropositive cohort members. A peripheral blood sample was collected from each donor, and TCR beta sequencing was performed on peripheral blood mononuclear cells. The Qiagen DNeasy Blood Extraction Kit was used to extract genomic DNA from the blood cell samples. General findings and caveats noted by the study authors: Linkage disequilibrium might explain the correlated functional status among segregating V segments, but an unknown experimental factor could not be ruled out. Broadly in line with IMGT annotations, most TCR beta V segments showed up in productive rearrangements about 90% or about 30% of the time in an earlier analysis of around 550 of the donors. Cytomegalovirus status was reported to be diagnosed by the classifier with high specificity and sensitivity in both the original and validation cohorts. While some public TCRs were present in many individuals, most TCR sequences turned up only very rarely across donors. A total of 150 or so TCR beta chains were listed by the study as associated with cytomegalovirus. The authors suggested that the approach could potentially be extended to other disease states and immunological phenotypes. In a later analysis, HLA-associated TCR beta chains were found to be more clonally expanded and to have lower generation probabilities than equally common non-associated chains. In a later analysis, several top co-occurrence clusters were reported to appear linked to parvovirus B19, influenza, CMV and Epstein-Barr virus. Because HLA typing was unavailable for some donors at each locus, only the typed subset was used in association tests. In a later analysis, most CMV-associated TCR beta chains were found to appear HLA-restricted, with HLA associations seemingly driven largely by CMV exposure. Compared with the roughly 700-donor mean, donors in an Asian-associated ancestry cluster had fewer N-insertions in productive TCRs, according to a later genetic analysis. A cluster of highly shared sequence variants was judged likely to be a technical artifact of the sequencing pipeline. Over 15 rarely observed V segments, including chromosome 9 orphons, were excluded from the earlier analysis of just under 600 of the donors because counts were too low. Only TCR beta chains were sequenced in this cohort, and the absence of alpha or paired-chain data limited detectable features. Presence/absence analyses assumed roughly uniform sequencing depth across donors, an assumption that may not hold. A further reported finding was that TCR beta sequences accurately predicted the HLA-A and HLA-B alleles for most subjects in the first cohort. For the cohort, immune exposure information was limited to CMV serostatus. In a later analysis, TCR association rates were found to vary across HLA loci, with the most associated TCRs seen for DRB1 alleles and the fewest for HLA-C alleles. Some IMGT-functional V segments, including TRBV6-2 and TRBV6-3, could not be distinguished by the 87-base-pair reads and were therefore excluded. When HLA alleles, especially DR and DQ, strongly co-occurred, attributing TCR associations to individual alleles was difficult. In vitro tests confirmed that a few of the cytomegalovirus-associated TCR beta chains recognize cytomegalovirus antigens. An association between a missense DCLRE1C variant and V-gene and J-gene trimming of TCR beta chains was found in a later genetic analysis and replicated in an independent cohort. A later analysis associated some 17,000 TCR beta sequences with specific HLA alleles at a false discovery rate of 0.05.

Library method: the immunoSEQ multiplex PCR assay. For the multiplex PCR, a mixture combining 60 forward primers for TCR Vbeta segments and 13 reverse primers for TCR Jbeta segments was used. The CDR3 region of rearranged TCR beta genes was amplified from genomic DNA with a multiplex PCR assay. The amplified TCR beta libraries were sequenced on the Illumina HiSeq System as 87-base-pair reads. Per the source publication's procedure: In a later analysis, around 80 million unique TCR beta chains were counted across the 500 to 850 repertoires, and roughly 9.9 million of these chains were shared by at least two donors. Raw reads were error-corrected and collapsed into unique sequences by a nearest-neighbor algorithm in which closely related sequences were merged to remove PCR and sequencing errors. Alignment of CDR3 sequences to IMGT reference sequences was used to assign V, D and J gene segments. For a sequence to be retained, a match of at least six nucleotides to both a V gene segment and a J gene segment was required. A rearrangement counted as productive if the CDR3 had no stop codons and remained in frame with V and J, and every other rearrangement counted as non-productive. Following IMGT convention, CDR3 was defined as the stretch from the second conserved V-encoded cysteine to the conserved J-encoded phenylalanine. The earlier analysis of 500 to 750 of the donors excluded any sequence lacking an unambiguous match to a single V gene segment. In an earlier analysis of 450 to 750 of the donors, a V segment was called functional when productive rearrangements were above 56.7%, and segregating when the standard deviation between donors exceeded 5%. A statistical classification framework was built for diagnosing cytomegalovirus status from the catalog of TCR beta chain sequences. In a later analysis, V and J genes were assigned by comparing TCR nucleotide sequences against IMGT/GENE-DB human TR gene sequences. A later analysis assigned CDR3 sequences and most-parsimonious VDJ recombination scenarios with the TCRdist pipeline. In a later analysis, each TCR beta chain was defined by its CDR3 amino acid sequence together with its V-gene family, and reads lacking a unique V-gene family were excluded. In a later analysis, some 600 highly shared, low-generation-probability nucleotide sequences were removed to address suspected cross-contamination and a sequencing artifact. In a later analysis, a clonal expansion index was calculated for each public chain from normalized within-repertoire ranks of inferred template counts. In a later analysis, generation probabilities were computed with a VDJ recombination model fitted to out-of-frame rearrangements, and the resulting probabilities were checked against IGoR. Hypergeometric tests were used in a later analysis to score TCR-TCR, TCR-HLA and TCR-CMV co-occurrence, with a repertoire-size bias correction applied to the TCR pairs. False discovery rates were estimated in a later analysis by permuting HLA or CMV assignments 20 times. In a later analysis, co-occurring TCRs were grouped with DBSCAN, and TCRdist sequence similarity was added when clustering was performed within HLA-allele-positive subsets. Co-occurrence clustering excluded repertoires with fewer than 30,000 or more than 120,000 public chains, plus five with anomalous nucleotide sharing. The source is immuneACCESS, and TCRdb retained only in-frame sequences with V and J called. Part of the clones is not carried over; for the studies checked, unresolved V genes explain less than half of this, and the remainder is unexplained. The V and J calls and clone size were taken over from that table, and D and trimming were inferred from the DNA. Here the sample has about 140,000 clones; roughly 78% occur a single time. The top ten hold roughly 3.2% of the sample.

As to this clone: This clone's antigen is unknown. In this CDR3 the conserved last residue, phenylalanine or tryptophan, is missing, so a read error is likely. The DNA is left out, because the CDR3 cannot be placed on it with certainty; the CDR3 is given as TCRdb lists it.

The sequencing sample was made of PBMCs. The V and J segments used are TRBV28 and TRBJ2-7; the D call of TRBD1 is as the table states it, not checked on the DNA. The sequence came from a man between 18 and 29 years old in good health and CMV-seropositive. The CDR3: CASSLIGTGPSSI.